This T cell receptor beta chain was identified during a study of cytomegalovirus exposure and HLA in healthy donors. Study-wide context: Approximately 81% of 300 to 450 genotyped donors fell in the Caucasian-associated ancestry cluster. Overall study results and limits: A further, later analysis showed that HLA-associated TCR beta chains (compared with equally common others) were more clonally expanded. In a later analysis, TCR beta V- and J-gene trimming was associated with a missense DCLRE1C variant. Reports described diagnosis of cytomegalovirus status by the classifier as highly specific and sensitive.

The PCR was carried out with 60 Vbeta primers and 13 Jbeta primers. Clones were sequenced by immunoSEQ multiplex PCR, and TCRdb holds only the in-frame ones, with some missing. This sample has about 190,000 clones; 79% occur once, and the top ten carry roughly 1.6%. To note about this clone: The antigen is unknown.

The CDR3 length is 14 residues. Germline CDR1 MNHEY, CDR2 SMNVEV (reference sequence). The V and J ends lost 2 bases and 8 bases, in that order; junction bases with no gene match: 5. This clonotype was sampled from a woman in her late teens or twenties in good health and CMV-seronegative. The V and J genes are TRBV27 and TRBJ1-4; 7 bases agree with TRBD1. The sample was PBMCs. The CDR3 is CASSLGQGGEKLFF. The DNA of the CDR3 is TGTGCCAGCAGTTTAGGCCAGGGGGGCGAAAAACTGTTTTTT.